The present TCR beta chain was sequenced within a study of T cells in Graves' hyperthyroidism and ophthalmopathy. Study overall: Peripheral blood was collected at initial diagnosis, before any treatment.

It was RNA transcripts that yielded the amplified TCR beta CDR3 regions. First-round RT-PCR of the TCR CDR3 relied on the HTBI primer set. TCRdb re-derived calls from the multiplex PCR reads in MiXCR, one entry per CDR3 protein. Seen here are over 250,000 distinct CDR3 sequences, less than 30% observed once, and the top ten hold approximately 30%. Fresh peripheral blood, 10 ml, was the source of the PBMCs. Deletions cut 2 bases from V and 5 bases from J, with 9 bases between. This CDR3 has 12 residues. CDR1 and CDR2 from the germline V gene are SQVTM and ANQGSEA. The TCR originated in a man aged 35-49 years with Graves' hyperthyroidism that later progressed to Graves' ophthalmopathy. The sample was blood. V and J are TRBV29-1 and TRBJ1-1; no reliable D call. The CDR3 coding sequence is TGCAGCGTTGAACCCGTAATTACTGAAGCTTTCTTT. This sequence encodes CSVEPVITEAFF.